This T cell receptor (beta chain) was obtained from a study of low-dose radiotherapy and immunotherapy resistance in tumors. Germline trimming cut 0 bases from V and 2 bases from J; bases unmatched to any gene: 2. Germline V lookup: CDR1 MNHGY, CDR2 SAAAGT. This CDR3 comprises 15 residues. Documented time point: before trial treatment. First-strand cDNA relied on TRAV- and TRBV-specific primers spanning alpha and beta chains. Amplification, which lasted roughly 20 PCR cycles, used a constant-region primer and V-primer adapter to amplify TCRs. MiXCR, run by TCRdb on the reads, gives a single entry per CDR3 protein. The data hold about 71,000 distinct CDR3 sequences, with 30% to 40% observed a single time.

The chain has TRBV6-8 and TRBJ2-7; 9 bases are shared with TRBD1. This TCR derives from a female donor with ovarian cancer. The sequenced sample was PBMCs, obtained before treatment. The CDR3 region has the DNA TGTGCCAGCAGTTACTCGGGACAGGGAGCCTACGAGCAGTACTTC. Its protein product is CASSYSGQGAYEQYF.